A selection of T cell receptor beta chains follows, all from one sample in a study of identical twins. In TCRdb, the 5' RACE reads were re-called with MiXCR into one record per CDR3 protein. Among around 140,000 distinct CDR3 sequences listed, approximately 4% were seen once. Sequencing input: memory T cells sorted from blood. The receptors were gathered from a man in his late teens or twenties in good health. Both conserved end residues are part of each CDR3. A D gene is named only where the DNA matches it firmly. Clone sizes are given selectively: once, few, many, or a class where the clone is expanded.

size: many
D: NA
V: TRBV6-1
J: TRBJ2-7
CDR3: CASTGLGQGETKYEQYF
DNA: TGTGCCAGCACTGGCCTGGGGCAGGGCGAGACTAAATACGAGCAGTACTTC

size: many
D: NA
V: TRBV20-1
J: TRBJ2-1
CDR3: CSARDPRGRSYNEQFF
DNA: TGCAGTGCTAGAGATCCTAGAGGAAGATCCTACAATGAGCAGTTCTTC

size: many
D: NA
V: TRBV6-1
J: TRBJ1-6
CDR3: CASSQEGRNSPLHF
DNA: TGTGCCAGCAGTCAAGAGGGGAGGAATTCACCCCTCCACTTT

size: many
D: NA
V: TRBV15
J: TRBJ2-1
CDR3: CATSRDGVSYNEQFF
DNA: TGTGCCACCAGCAGAGACGGGGTCTCCTACAATGAGCAGTTCTTC

size: many
D: TRBD2
V: TRBV29-1
J: TRBJ2-7
CDR3: CSVVKTSGRVYEQYF
DNA: TGCAGCGTGGTTAAGACTAGCGGGAGGGTCTACGAGCAGTACTTC

size: many
D: TRBD2
V: TRBV10-2
J: TRBJ2-1
CDR3: CASSGRASYNEQFF
DNA: TGCGCCAGCAGCGGGAGGGCCTCCTACAATGAGCAGTTCTTC

size: few
D: NA
V: TRBV6-1
J: TRBJ2-7
CDR3: CASTGSGSYEQYF
DNA: TGTGCCAGCACGGGCTCGGGTTCCTACGAGCAGTACTTC

size: many
D: NA
V: TRBV12-5
J: TRBJ1-6
CDR3: CASGLVSNGESLHF
DNA: TGTGCTAGTGGTTTGGTAAGCAACGGCGAGTCCCTCCACTTT

size: many
D: TRBD1
V: TRBV25-1
J: TRBJ1-5
CDR3: CASSETGADQPQHF
DNA: TGTGCCAGCAGTGAAACAGGGGCGGATCAGCCCCAGCATTTT

size: NA
D: NA
V: TRBV6-1
J: TRBJ1-5
CDR3: CASTLWGRQPQHF
DNA: TGTGCCAGCACCCTTTGGGGGCGGCAGCCCCAGCATTTT

size: many
D: NA
V: TRBV27
J: TRBJ1-1
CDR3: CASTRGSNTEAFF
DNA: TGTGCCAGCACCCGGGGTTCCAACACTGAAGCTTTCTTT

size: many
D: TRBD2
V: TRBV18
J: TRBJ2-3
CDR3: CASSPGTSGKGTDTQYF
DNA: TGTGCCAGCTCACCAGGGACTAGCGGGAAGGGCACAGATACGCAGTATTTT

size: many
D: NA
V: TRBV7-2
J: TRBJ2-2
CDR3: CASSLVDSTGELFF
DNA: TGTGCCAGCAGCTTAGTCGACTCTACCGGGGAGCTGTTTTTT

size: many
D: TRBD1
V: TRBV20-1
J: TRBJ2-7
CDR3: CSARDTAGGLEQYF
DNA: TGCAGTGCTAGAGATACGGCAGGGGGCCTCGAGCAGTACTTC

size: many
D: NA
V: TRBV20-1
J: TRBJ1-5
CDR3: CSARQGWGDQPQHF
DNA: TGCAGTGCTAGGCAGGGGTGGGGGGATCAGCCCCAGCATTTT

size: NA
D: NA
V: TRBV18
J: TRBJ1-3
CDR3: CASSPKGTSDRVSGNTIYF
DNA: TGTGCCAGCTCACCAAAGGGGACATCGGACCGAGTCTCTGGAAACACCATATATTTT

size: many
D: TRBD2
V: TRBV3-1
J: TRBJ2-1
CDR3: CASSPGTSGANEQFF
DNA: TGTGCCAGCAGCCCCGGGACTAGCGGGGCCAATGAGCAGTTCTTC

size: many
D: NA
V: TRBV7-2
J: TRBJ1-1
CDR3: CASSLAAGISLEAFF
DNA: TGTGCCAGCAGCTTAGCAGCAGGTATTAGCCTGGAAGCTTTCTTT

size: many
D: NA
V: TRBV6-1
J: TRBJ2-2
CDR3: CASSETAGGIGGELFF
DNA: TGTGCCAGCAGTGAAACGGCCGGGGGAATAGGCGGGGAGCTGTTTTTT

size: many
D: NA
V: TRBV20-1
J: TRBJ2-2
CDR3: CSARSPGPRELFF
DNA: TGCAGTGCTCGATCCCCGGGCCCGCGGGAGCTGTTTTTT

size: NA
D: TRBD1
V: TRBV2
J: TRBJ1-5
CDR3: CASSYFGTANQPQHF
DNA: TGTGCCAGCAGCTATTTCGGGACAGCAAATCAGCCCCAGCATTTT

size: many
D: TRBD1
V: TRBV6-2/TRBV6-3
J: TRBJ2-5
CDR3: CASSQRKGQTVPTQYF
DNA: TGTGCCAGCAGTCAACGGAAGGGACAGACCGTTCCGACCCAGTACTTC

size: many
D: NA
V: TRBV29-1
J: TRBJ1-3
CDR3: CSVVGNSGNTIYF
DNA: TGCAGCGTTGTAGGCAACTCTGGAAACACCATATATTTT

size: many
D: NA
V: TRBV20-1
J: TRBJ2-5
CDR3: CSASGLQETQYF
DNA: TGCAGTGCTAGCGGACTCCAAGAGACCCAGTACTTC

size: many
D: NA
V: TRBV5-6
J: TRBJ2-3
CDR3: CASSQDNVDTQYF
DNA: TGTGCCAGCAGCCAGGACAATGTGGATACGCAGTATTTT

size: many
D: TRBD2
V: TRBV28
J: TRBJ2-7
CDR3: CASSTSGGLSHEQYF
DNA: TGTGCCAGCAGTACTAGCGGGGGCCTTTCCCACGAGCAGTACTTC

size: many
D: NA
V: TRBV7-2
J: TRBJ1-5
CDR3: CASSVYNQPQHF
DNA: TGTGCCAGCAGCGTGTACAATCAGCCCCAGCATTTT

size: NA
D: NA
V: TRBV7-9
J: TRBJ2-2
CDR3: CASSLGRQGLGGELFF
DNA: TGTGCCAGCAGCTTAGGCCGCCAGGGATTAGGTGGGGAGCTGTTTTTT

size: many
D: NA
V: TRBV2
J: TRBJ2-4
CDR3: CASSEKGWDIQYF
DNA: TGTGCCAGCAGTGAGAAGGGCTGGGACATTCAGTACTTC

size: many
D: NA
V: TRBV25-1
J: TRBJ2-6
CDR3: CASSTGFSGANVLTF
DNA: TGTGCCAGCAGTACAGGCTTCTCTGGGGCCAACGTCCTGACTTTC

size: many
D: NA
V: TRBV5-1
J: TRBJ2-2
CDR3: CASSLSPGVGGELFF
DNA: TGCGCCAGCAGCTTGTCACCGGGCGTTGGCGGGGAGCTGTTTTTT

size: many
D: TRBD1
V: TRBV5-1
J: TRBJ2-3
CDR3: CASGTGQGPDTQYF
DNA: TGCGCCAGCGGGACCGGACAGGGGCCAGATACGCAGTATTTT

size: many
D: NA
V: TRBV20-1
J: TRBJ2-6
CDR3: CSASDFRGTSGANVLTF
DNA: TGCAGTGCTAGCGATTTCCGGGGTACCTCTGGGGCCAACGTCCTGACTTTC

size: NA
D: NA
V: TRBV2
J: TRBJ2-5
CDR3: CASSGSASRGFETQYF
DNA: TGTGCCAGCAGTGGATCCGCGTCGAGAGGTTTTGAGACCCAGTACTTC

size: many
D: TRBD2
V: TRBV4-3
J: TRBJ2-4
CDR3: CASSQDSITSGKNIQYF
DNA: TGCGCCAGCAGCCAAGATAGTATAACTAGCGGGAAAAACATTCAGTACTTC

size: many
D: NA
V: TRBV4-3
J: TRBJ1-1
CDR3: CASSQEQGNTEAFF
DNA: TGCGCCAGCAGCCAAGAACAGGGGAACACTGAAGCTTTCTTT

size: many
D: TRBD2
V: TRBV20-1
J: TRBJ2-1
CDR3: CSAQGTSGSDISYNEQFF
DNA: TGCAGTGCCCAAGGGACTAGCGGGAGCGATATCTCCTACAATGAGCAGTTCTTC

size: many
D: TRBD1
V: TRBV7-2
J: TRBJ2-7
CDR3: CASSSGQGASYEQYF
DNA: TGTGCCAGCAGCTCCGGACAGGGGGCCTCCTACGAGCAGTACTTC

size: many
D: NA
V: TRBV3-1
J: TRBJ2-2
CDR3: CASSRGDWDYTGELFF
DNA: TGTGCCAGCAGCCGAGGGGACTGGGACTACACCGGGGAGCTGTTTTTT

size: many
D: NA
V: TRBV25-1
J: TRBJ2-6
CDR3: CASSENFPGANVLTF
DNA: TGTGCCAGCAGTGAAAACTTTCCTGGGGCCAACGTCCTGACTTTC